Listed below are T cell receptor beta chains from one sample, sequenced in a study of radiotherapy plus CTLA-4 blockade in lung cancer. Clones were read by immunoSEQ multiplex PCR, and TCRdb kept only the in-frame ones, dropping some. The sample carries tens of thousands of clones, around 84% recorded once. Sequences were derived from peripheral blood, sampled from a patient treated with radiotherapy plus ipilimumab. These receptor sequences come from a human donor with non-small cell lung cancer that progressed on radiotherapy plus ipilimumab. The CDR3 runs from the conserved cysteine through the conserved F or W. D genes are given only for firm matches. A clone size is listed for some rows: how often the clone was seen (once, few, many), or a class if it is expanded.

CDR3 DNA,CDR3 protein,D gene,J gene,clone size,V gene
TGTGCCAGCAGCCAAGCGGGAGGAACAGATACGCAGTATTTT,CASSQAGGTDTQYF,TRBD2,TRBJ2-3,.,TRBV4-2
TGTGCCAGCAGGCCCCCCCAGCGGGGGGCCGAGGAGCAGTACTTC,CASRPPQRGAEEQYF,TRBD2,TRBJ2-7,.,TRBV27
TGTGCCAGCAGCTTGTCAGGGGGCACAGTGCATTCACCCCTCCACTTT,CASSLSGGTVHSPLHF,TRBD1,TRBJ1-6,.,TRBV7-9
TGTGCCATCAGGAGGGGGGGGCGTGAGGATACGCAGTATTTT,CAIRRGGREDTQYF,.,TRBJ2-3,.,TRBV10-3
TGTGCCAGCAGTTCGGACAGGGGGATTGGAAAACTGTTTTTT,CASSSDRGIGKLFF,TRBD1,TRBJ1-4,.,TRBV2
TGTGCCAGCAGCGAGGCCTCCATGAACACTGAAGCTTTCTTT,CASSEASMNTEAFF,.,TRBJ1-1,once,TRBV6-1
TGTGCCAGCAGTTCTCGAAGTTCGAGCGGGAGGGCCGGGAATGAGCAGTTCTTC,CASSSRSSSGRAGNEQFF,TRBD2,TRBJ2-1,.,TRBV28
TGTGCCAGCAGCTCCACCTATAGCGGGAGTAACGAGCAGTACTTC,CASSSTYSGSNEQYF,TRBD2,TRBJ2-7,.,TRBV7-6
TGTGCAAGTCGCTTAGCGCGGGGGACTAGCACAGATACGCAGTATTTT,CASRLARGTSTDTQYF,.,TRBJ2-3,.,TRBV12-2
TGTGCCAGCAGTCCGGTGACTAGCGGGTGGAATGAGCAGTTCTTC,CASSPVTSGWNEQFF,TRBD2,TRBJ2-1,.,TRBV27
TGTGCCAGCAGCATCGTGGACAGGGGCGACACTGAAGCTTTCTTT,CASSIVDRGDTEAFF,TRBD1,TRBJ1-1,.,TRBV6-6
TGTGCCAGCAGCGCGACTAACAGAGTCACTGGAAACACCATATATTTT,CASSATNRVTGNTIYF,.,TRBJ1-3,.,TRBV9
TGTGCCAGCAGCCAAGGCCCTGCCACTGAAGCTTTCTTT,CASSQGPATEAFF,.,TRBJ1-1,.,TRBV4-2
TGTGCCAGCTCATCACAAACAGGGGGCTCCTACGAGCAGTACTTC,CASSSQTGGSYEQYF,TRBD1,TRBJ2-7,.,TRBV18
TGTGCCAGCAGCCCACAGGGGGCGGACACTGAAGCTTTCTTT,CASSPQGADTEAFF,TRBD1,TRBJ1-1,.,TRBV4-2
TGTGCCAGCAGTTTGGACGACAGGTACGAGCAGTACTTC,CASSLDDRYEQYF,.,TRBJ2-7,.,TRBV28
TGCGCCAGCAGCCAAGAGACGTTCCCTTCCTTCATGAACACTGAAGCTTTCTTT,CASSQETFPSFMNTEAFF,.,TRBJ1-1,.,TRBV4-3
TGTGCCAGCAGCACATACAGGGGCATGTCGCCAGATACGCAGTATTTT,CASSTYRGMSPDTQYF,TRBD1,TRBJ2-3,.,TRBV5-6
TGTGCCAGCAGCGAGGATCCCCAAGAGACCCAGTACTTC,CASSEDPQETQYF,.,TRBJ2-5,.,TRBV9
TGCGCCAGCAGCTTGCTTACTACACTTAACACTGAAGCTTTCTTT,CASSLLTTLNTEAFF,.,TRBJ1-1,.,TRBV5-1
TGTGCCAGCAGCTTTAGTCTAAACACCGGGGAGCTGTTTTTT,CASSFSLNTGELFF,.,TRBJ2-2,once,TRBV7-3
TGCGCCAGCAGCTGGGCAACAGGGCGGAAGGCCGGGGAGCTGTTTTTT,CASSWATGRKAGELFF,.,TRBJ2-2,.,TRBV5-1
TGTGCCAGCAGCTTGGGGGGGCTTGGCAATCAGCCCCAGCATTTT,CASSLGGLGNQPQHF,.,TRBJ1-5,.,TRBV7-9
TGTGCCAGCAGTGAAGCGGGGGGGGGACGGCCTCGTGGCTACACCTTC,CASSEAGGGRPRGYTF,.,TRBJ1-2,.,TRBV6-1
TGTGCCAGCAGTGACTACGAGGGGGCTGAAGCTTTCTTT,CASSDYEGAEAFF,.,TRBJ1-1,.,TRBV6-4
TGTGCCAGCAGCTTAGGAGCGGGAGTTATCTACGAGCAGTACTTC,CASSLGAGVIYEQYF,TRBD2,TRBJ2-7,.,TRBV7-2
TGCGCCAGCAGCCAGACAGGGATGACCGGGGAGCTGTTTTTT,CASSQTGMTGELFF,TRBD1,TRBJ2-2,.,TRBV4-1
TGTGCCAGCAGCCAAGAATTCTTAGACAATGAGCAGTTCTTC,CASSQEFLDNEQFF,.,TRBJ2-1,.,TRBV4-2
TGTGCCAGCAGCACTGGACAGGGTCCCTATGGCTACACCTTC,CASSTGQGPYGYTF,TRBD1,TRBJ1-2,.,TRBV11-1
TGTGCCAGCAGTGATGACAGGGAGATTTCTAACTATGGCTACACCTTC,CASSDDREISNYGYTF,TRBD1,TRBJ1-2,.,TRBV6-1
TGTGCCAGCAGCTCGGACAGGGGAGGGCATGGCTACACCTTC,CASSSDRGGHGYTF,TRBD1,TRBJ1-2,.,TRBV7-2
TGTGCCAGCAGCGATCAAGGGAGGGCGTACTATGGCTACACCTTC,CASSDQGRAYYGYTF,.,TRBJ1-2,.,TRBV11-2
TGCGCCAGCAGCCCTACGGGGGCCAATCAGCCCCAGCATTTT,CASSPTGANQPQHF,.,TRBJ1-5,few,TRBV10-1
TGCAGCGTCCAGAGGGGACAGGGAGGCACTGAAGCTTTCTTT,CSVQRGQGGTEAFF,TRBD1,TRBJ1-1,.,TRBV29-1
TGTGCCAGCAGTGGGACTAGCGGGGTGACAGATACGCAGTATTTT,CASSGTSGVTDTQYF,TRBD2,TRBJ2-3,.,TRBV2
TGTGCCAGCAGTCGGACAGGGGGCAATGGCTACACCTTC,CASSRTGGNGYTF,TRBD1,TRBJ1-2,.,TRBV5-4
TGTGCCAGCAGTGAACGTTTCGCGGGTACGCAGTATTTT,CASSERFAGTQYF,.,TRBJ2-3,.,TRBV2
TGCGCCAGCAGCCTCGGACAGGGGGCCGGCACTGAAGCTTTCTTT,CASSLGQGAGTEAFF,TRBD1,TRBJ1-1,.,TRBV5-1
TGTGCCAGCAGCTTACTTGGGGCCAACTATGGCTACACCTTC,CASSLLGANYGYTF,.,TRBJ1-2,.,TRBV7-9
TGTGCCAGCAGCTTAGGGGGGCCCTCTGGAAACACCATATATTTT,CASSLGGPSGNTIYF,.,TRBJ1-3,.,TRBV11-2
TGTGCCAGCAGTACAGGGACAGGGTCCACCGGGGAGCTGTTTTTT,CASSTGTGSTGELFF,TRBD1,TRBJ2-2,.,TRBV28
TGTGCCTGGAGTTCAGGGGCCGGAAAACTGTTTTTT,CAWSSGAGKLFF,.,TRBJ1-4,.,TRBV30
TGTGCCAGCAGTTGGAGCGACAGGGATCCCCGAGAGACCCAGTACTTC,CASSWSDRDPRETQYF,TRBD1,TRBJ2-5,.,TRBV2
TGTGCCATCAGAAGGGAGGGGGGGTATGGCTACACCTTC,CAIRREGGYGYTF,.,TRBJ1-2,once,TRBV10-3
TGCAGCGTTGAAGGGCCGCAAGGACAGGGGGCCTACAATGAGCAGTTCTTC,CSVEGPQGQGAYNEQFF,TRBD1,TRBJ2-1,.,TRBV29-1
TGTGCCAGTAGTATTGCCGGGGGCGAGGGCGAAAAACTGTTTTTT,CASSIAGGEGEKLFF,.,TRBJ1-4,.,TRBV19
TGTGCCAGCGGGAGAGGGTCTTACAATGAGCAGTTCTTC,CASGRGSYNEQFF,.,TRBJ2-1,.,TRBV19
TGTGCCAGCAGCTTAGTGTGGGGCCAAGAGACCCAGTACTTC,CASSLVWGQETQYF,.,TRBJ2-5,.,TRBV7-2